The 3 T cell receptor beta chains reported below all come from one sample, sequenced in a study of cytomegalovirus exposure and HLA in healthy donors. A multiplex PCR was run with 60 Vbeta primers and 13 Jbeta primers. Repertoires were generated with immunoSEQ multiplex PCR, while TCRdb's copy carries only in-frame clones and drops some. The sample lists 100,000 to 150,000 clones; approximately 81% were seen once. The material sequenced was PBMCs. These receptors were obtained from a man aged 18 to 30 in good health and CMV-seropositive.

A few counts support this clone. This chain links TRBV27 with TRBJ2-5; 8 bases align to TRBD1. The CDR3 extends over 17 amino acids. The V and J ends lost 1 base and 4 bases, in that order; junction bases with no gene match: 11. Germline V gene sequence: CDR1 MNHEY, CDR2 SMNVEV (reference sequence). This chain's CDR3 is CASSLYPRAGGGETQYF. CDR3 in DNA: TGTGCCAGCAGTTTATATCCCCGGGCAGGGGGCGGAGAGACCCAGTACTTC.

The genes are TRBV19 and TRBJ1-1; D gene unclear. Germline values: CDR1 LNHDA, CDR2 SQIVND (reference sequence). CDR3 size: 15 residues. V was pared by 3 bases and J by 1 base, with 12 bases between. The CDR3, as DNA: TGTGCCAGTAGTATCCGAGGCACCTCGAACACTGAAGCTTTCTTT. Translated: CASSIRGTSNTEAFF.

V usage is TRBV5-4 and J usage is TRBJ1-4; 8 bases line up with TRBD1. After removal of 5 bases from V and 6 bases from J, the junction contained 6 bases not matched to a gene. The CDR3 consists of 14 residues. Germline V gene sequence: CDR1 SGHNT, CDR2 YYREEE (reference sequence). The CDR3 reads CASSPGQGHEKLFF. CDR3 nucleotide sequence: TGTGCCAGCAGTCCCGGACAGGGTCATGAAAAACTGTTTTTT.